The 26 T cell receptor beta chains below were found in one sample sequenced in a study of shared clonotypes between healthy human individuals. The repertoire was sequenced with immunoSEQ multiplex PCR; TCRdb's copy has only in-frame clones and lacks some. Seen here are 2 million to 2.5 million clones, around 95% observed once, and the top ten hold roughly 0.13%. The material sequenced was naive CD4+ T cells sorted from blood. The sample's subset: CD45RA+ positively selected. The source is a young man in good health.

V and J are TRBV12-2 and TRBJ2-7; TRBD2, the table's D call, lacks a check against the DNA. TRBV12-2 is deemed a pseudogene. CDR3 size: 17 residues. In DNA, the CDR3 is TGTGCAAGTCGCTTAGCCTGTGAGATTCGGGAGACCCACGAGCAGTACTTC. This gives the protein CASRLACEIRETHEQYF.

This sequence joins TRBV28 and TRBJ1-2; 9 bases match TRBD1. Germline loops: CDR1 MDHEN, CDR2 SYDVKM. Trimming at V came to 0 bases and at J to 7 bases, leaving 9 bases not matched to a gene. The CDR3 runs 16 residues. Here the CDR3 reads CASSLWAGTGFFGYTF. The CDR3 nucleotides read TGTGCCAGCAGTTTATGGGCGGGGACAGGGTTCTTTGGCTACACCTTC.

This chain links TRBV5-1 with TRBJ1-5; TRBD1 is a possible D gene (6 bases). The CDR3 spans 14 residues. V lost 0 bases, J lost 5 bases, and 9 bases lay in between. Germline CDR1 and CDR2: SGHRS and YFSETQ. The CDR3 is CASSLAGDHQPQHF. CDR3 bases: TGCGCCAGCAGCTTGGCAGGGGATCATCAGCCCCAGCATTTT.

The gene calls are TRBV5-1 and TRBJ1-5; a weak D match, TRBD1 (5 bases). Germline V gives CDR1 SGHRS, CDR2 YFSETQ. With 5 bases removed from V and 5 bases from J, the gap between germline ends came to 11 bases. This CDR3 has 13 amino acids. This chain's CDR3 is CASSQGLDQPQHF. The CDR3 DNA reads as TGCGCCAGCAGTCAGGGACTTGATCAGCCCCAGCATTTT.

The genes are TRBV7-9 and TRBJ2-7; D may be TRBD1 (6 bases). From germline, CDR1 is SEHNR and CDR2 FQNEAQ (reference sequence). This CDR3 comprises 13 residues. Trimming took 5 bases from V and 6 from J, leaving 14 bases between them. CDR3 nucleotides: TGTGCCAGCAGCACGCGACAGGTAATCGAGCAGTACTTC. It translates to CASSTRQVIEQYF.

The J gene is TRBJ2-7, the V gene TRBV21-1; TRBD2, as called in the table, went unchecked against the DNA. TRBV21-1 is a listed pseudogene. CDR3 length: 15 residues. The chain's CDR3 is CASSKGKREGDEQYF. CDR3 DNA sequence: TGTGCCAGCAGCAAAGGTAAGCGGGAGGGTGACGAGCAGTACTTC.

J is TRBJ1-5 and V is TRBV30; 7 nucleotides line up with TRBD1. This CDR3 spans 13 amino acids. CDR1 and CDR2 from the germline V gene are GTSNPN and SVGIG (reference sequence). V dropped 0 bases and J dropped 13; count of bases not matched to a gene: 9. The DNA of the CDR3 is TGTGCCTGGAGTGTACATCGTCAGGGACAGCAGCATTTT. Translated: CAWSVHRQGQQHF.

The chain joins TRBV28 to TRBJ2-1; the match to TRBD2 covers 13 bases. Germline CDR1 MDHEN, CDR2 SYDVKM. This CDR3 has 14 residues. The V and J ends lost 5 bases and 13 bases, in that order; junction bases with no gene match: 8. The CDR3 DNA sequence: TGTGCCAGCAGTACCGAGACTAGCGGGGGGCCTCAGTTCTTC. Protein sequence: CASSTETSGGPQFF. Combining the CDR3 with reference TRBV28 and TRBJ2-1 gives the whole variable domain DVKVTQSSRYLVKRTGEKVFLECVQDMDHENMFWYRQDPGLGLRLIYFSYDVKMKEKGDIPEGYSVSREKKERFSLILESASTNQTSMYLCASSTETSGGPQFFGPGTRLTVL.

The gene calls are TRBV30 and TRBJ2-5; 7 bases line up with TRBD2. The CDR3 is made up of 12 amino acids. CDR1 GTSNPN and CDR2 SVGIG come from the germline V gene (reference sequence). Losses at the gene ends were 5 bases for V and 3 bases for J; bases not matched to a gene: 3. As DNA, the CDR3 is TGTGCCTGGGGACTAGTTGAAGAGACCCAGTACTTC. This encodes CAWGLVEETQYF.

The genes are TRBV29-1 and TRBJ1-2; 7 nucleotides line up with TRBD1. Germline V gene lookup returns CDR1 SQVTM and CDR2 ANQGSEA. The junction had 6 bases not matched to a gene; V was cut back by 7 bases and J by 4 bases. This CDR3 is built from 12 residues. The DNA for the CDR3 is TGCAGCGGATTGGGACAGCTCTATGGCTACACCTTC. It yields the protein CSGLGQLYGYTF.

Details on this clone: This sample also contains other DNA sequences that code for the same CDR3. V is TRBV18 and J is TRBJ2-5; D is unresolved. Trimming took off 0 bases at V and 1 base at J, with 6 bases between the two ends. The germline CDR1 and CDR2 sequences are KGHSH and LQKENI. This CDR3 has 14 residues. The CDR3 loop is CASSPPVSQETQYF. The CDR3 region has the DNA TGTGCCAGCTCACCACCGGTTAGCCAAGAGACCCAGTACTTC.

About this clone: Other DNA sequences from this sample encode an identical CDR3 as well. The chain has TRBV19 and TRBJ1-1; D not certain. Germline-derived CDR1 and CDR2 are LNHDA and SQIVND (reference sequence). The CDR3 consists of 13 residues. With 1 base removed from V and 5 bases from J, the gap between germline ends came to 8 bases. The CDR3 is CASSIVSGTEAFF. As DNA, the CDR3 is TGTGCCAGTAGTATAGTTAGCGGGACTGAAGCTTTCTTT.

This chain's CDR3 is CASSVGGSGSYQETQYF. As DNA, the CDR3 is TGTGCCAGCAGCGTAGGGGGTAGCGGGAGCTACCAAGAGACCCAGTACTTC. The chain links TRBV9 to TRBJ2-5; TRBD2 agrees at 9 bases. The junction had 6 bases not matched to a gene; V was cut back by 0 bases and J by 0 bases. CDR3 length: 17 residues. Germline assignment: CDR1 SGDLS and CDR2 YYNGEE.

This rearrangement joins TRBV6-6 to TRBJ1-2; the D is unclear. Trimming took 0 bases from V and 5 from J, leaving 10 bases between them. Germline-derived CDR1 and CDR2 are MNHNY and SVGAGI (reference sequence). CDR3 length: 14 amino acids. CDR3 in DNA: TGTGCCAGCAGTTACTCCGCAGCCAGTTATGGCTACACCTTC. This translates into CASSYSAASYGYTF.

This chain connects TRBV30 to TRBJ2-5; TRBD1 is a possible D gene (6 bases). This CDR3 has 14 amino acids. Germline V gives CDR1 GTSNPN, CDR2 SVGIG (reference sequence). V gave up 0 bases and J gave up 4 bases, with 12 bases separating them. This CDR3 is CAWSVNRALETQYF. Written as DNA, the CDR3 is TGTGCCTGGAGTGTGAACAGGGCTTTAGAGACCCAGTACTTC.

The CDR3 sequence is CASRRQGGTYEQYF. The CDR3 nucleotides are TGTGCCAGCAGACGACAGGGGGGGACCTACGAGCAGTACTTC. J is TRBJ2-7 and V is TRBV2; 9 nucleotides line up with TRBD1. Germline V gene sequence: CDR1 SNHLY, CDR2 FYNNEI. CDR3 length equals 14 residues. The V and J ends lost 6 bases and 2 bases, in that order; junction bases with no gene match: 5. Looking up the rest from reference TRBV2 and TRBJ2-7 gives the full variable domain: EPEVTQTPSHQVTQMGQEVILRCVPISNHLYFYWYRQILGQKVEFLVSFYNNEISEKSEIFDDQFSVERPDGSNFTLKIRSTKLEDSAMYFCASRRQGGTYEQYFGPGTRLTVT.

This rearrangement joins TRBV6-6 to TRBJ2-1, with TRBD2 matching over 7 bases. The CDR3 length is 15 residues. V shed 4 bases, J shed 2 bases, and the junction held 5 bases outside the gene matches. Germline V gene lookup returns CDR1 MNHNY and CDR2 SVGAGI (reference sequence). The CDR3 bases are TGTGCCAGCAGTTCAGACGCGGGAGCCTACAATGAGCAGTTCTTC. It translates to CASSSDAGAYNEQFF.

The chain employs TRBV27 and TRBJ2-3; possibly TRBD2 for D (5 bases). This CDR3 comprises 13 residues. Germline-derived CDR1 and CDR2 are MNHEY and SMNVEV (reference sequence). Trimming removed 4 bases at V and 5 bases at J, with 10 bases between. This CDR3 is CASSSIGIDTQYF. CDR3 DNA sequence: TGTGCCAGCAGTTCCATCGGGATAGATACGCAGTATTTT.

The chain uses TRBV2 and TRBJ1-1; D gene ambiguous. V was cut by 2 bases and J by 7 bases, with 5 bases left in between. The CDR3 is 11 residues long. Germline V gene sequence: CDR1 SNHLY, CDR2 FYNNEI. CDR3 nucleotide sequence: TGTGCCAGCAGTGAAATCAGTGAAGCTTTCTTT. Protein: CASSEISEAFF.

The chain employs TRBV28 and TRBJ2-1; 9 bases match TRBD2. V lost 3 bases and J lost 7; bases outside the gene matches: 7. Germline V gives CDR1 MDHEN, CDR2 SYDVKM. The CDR3 is made up of 15 amino acids. The CDR3 nucleotides read TGTGCCAGCAGTTTCCCGGGACTAGCCGCTAATGAGCAGTTCTTC. Its protein is CASSFPGLAANEQFF.

The gene calls are TRBV5-4 and TRBJ2-7, with D possibly called TRBD1 or TRBD2 (5 bases each). Per the germline V gene, CDR1 is SGHNT and CDR2 is YYREEE (reference sequence). The V gene lost 7 bases and the J gene lost 0 bases, with 14 bases spanning the gap. This CDR3 region has 14 residues. The CDR3 region is CASGSGTSSYEQYF. DNA of the CDR3: TGTGCCAGCGGGTCCGGGACGTCCTCCTACGAGCAGTACTTC.

The chain combines TRBV13 with TRBJ1-2, with a weak D call TRBD1 (6 bases). The length of the CDR3 is 17 residues. CDR1 and CDR2 from the germline V gene are PRHDT and FYEKMQ (reference sequence). Trimming took off 1 base at V and 1 base at J, with 16 bases between the two ends. As DNA, the CDR3 is TGTGCCAGCAGCTTAGCGGGACATCTGGGGTATAACTATGGCTACACCTTC. Encoded protein: CASSLAGHLGYNYGYTF.

The V gene is TRBV5-1, the J gene TRBJ2-5; possibly TRBD2 for D (6 bases). The CDR3 length is 13 residues. V was clipped by 0 bases and J by 6 bases, with 9 bases between them. Germline V gene sequence: CDR1 SGHRS, CDR2 YFSETQ. The CDR3 DNA is TGCGCCAGCAGCTTGGGAGCGGGCCAGACCCAGTACTTC. It specifies CASSLGAGQTQYF.

This rearrangement joins TRBV21-1 to TRBJ2-1; the table's TRBD2 call for D was not verified on the DNA. TRBV21-1 constitutes a pseudogene. This CDR3 spans 14 amino acids. CDR3 coding DNA: TGTGCCAGCAGCACCCCTAGGAGGGGTCGTGAGCAGTTCTTC. It translates to CASSTPRRGREQFF.

As to this clone: Other DNA sequences in the same sample also yield this CDR3. This chain uses TRBV5-4 with TRBJ2-2, with TRBD2 matching over 7 bases. CDR1 and CDR2 (germline): SGHNT, YYREEE (reference sequence). J was trimmed by 4 bases and V by 0 bases; bases with no gene match: 0. This CDR3 has 14 residues. CDR3 in DNA: TGTGCCAGCAGCTTGGCGGGGGGCACCGGGGAGCTGTTTTTT. Translation gives CASSLAGGTGELFF.

A word on this clone: At one end, the junction sequence differs from germline, possibly due to a read error. This rearrangement joins TRBV7-7 to TRBJ2-5; weak D call: TRBD1 (6 bases). Germline V gene sequence: CDR1 SSHAT, CDR2 FNYEAQ (reference sequence). This CDR3 contains 15 residues. The CDR3 DNA reads TGTGCTAGCAGCCCAGAAGGCCTAGGGGGAGAGACCCAGTACTTC. Translated, it gives CASSPEGLGGETQYF.